These 29 T cell receptor beta chains came from one sample sequenced in a study of blood T cell repertoires in COVID-19. The method was immunoSEQ multiplex PCR; TCRdb's version includes in-frame clones alone and lacks a portion of them. The sample gives 150,000 to 200,000 clones, about 90% of which show up once; 7% is in the top ten. Specimen: PBMCs or T cells enriched from blood (not recorded which). Source of these receptors: a woman aged 45-65 years who had recovered from COVID-19.

For this clone: This sample also contains other DNA sequences that code for the same CDR3. The genes are TRBV5-1 and TRBJ2-5; 9 positions match TRBD2. The junction had 9 bases not matched to a gene; V was cut back by 4 bases and J by 5 bases. Germline loops: CDR1 SGHRS, CDR2 YFSETQ. This CDR3 is built from 15 residues. This chain's CDR3 is CASSPEGGRAETQYF. The CDR3 bases are TGCGCCAGCAGCCCCGAGGGCGGGAGGGCGGAGACCCAGTACTTC.

V and J are TRBV7-8 and TRBJ1-4; TRBD1 aligns across 9 bases. The CDR3 spans 14 residues. Germline CDR1 reads SGHVS; CDR2 reads FQNEAQ. V was clipped by 5 bases and J by 5 bases; unmatched bases: 3. Here the CDR3 reads CASSIGQGNEKLFF. Here the CDR3 DNA reads TGTGCCAGCAGCATCGGACAGGGGAATGAAAAACTGTTTTTT.

The genes are TRBV5-1 and TRBJ2-7; perhaps TRBD2 as D (6 bases). Germline-derived CDR1 and CDR2 are SGHRS and YFSETQ. Trimming removed 5 bases from V and 3 bases from J, with 21 bases in between. This CDR3 has 16 residues. In DNA, the CDR3 is TGCGCCAGCAGTCGGGACGTAACTAGCAACAACTACGAGCAGTACTTC. Translated, it gives CASSRDVTSNNYEQYF.

This clone was recorded a few times. The rearrangement links TRBV4-1 to TRBJ1-5, with D possibly matching TRBD1 (5 bases). The germline V gene encodes CDR1 MGHRA and CDR2 YSYEKL. V shed 2 bases and J shed 3 bases, with 8 bases lying between them. The CDR3 spans 14 residues. The CDR3, as DNA: TGCGCCAGCAGCCAACCGGGGGACAATCAGCCCCAGCATTTT. The encoded protein is CASSQPGDNQPQHF.

V is TRBV27 and J is TRBJ2-5; 11 bases fit TRBD1. Trimming at V came to 6 bases and at J to 5 bases, leaving 8 bases not matched to a gene. Germline V gives CDR1 MNHEY, CDR2 SMNVEV (reference sequence). This CDR3 spans 15 amino acids. The chain's CDR3 is CASRRDRGRVETQYF. The CDR3 DNA reads as TGTGCCAGCAGACGGGACAGGGGGAGAGTTGAGACCCAGTACTTC.

The chain couples TRBV11-2 to TRBJ1-1; D unresolved. The CDR3 covers 13 residues. V dropped 1 base and J dropped 4 bases, with 7 bases sitting between them. Germline CDR1 is SGHAT and CDR2 is FQNNGV. The CDR3 reads CASSLAGGTEAFF. For the CDR3, the DNA is TGTGCCAGCAGCTTAGCCGGTGGCACTGAAGCTTTCTTT.

The gene calls are TRBV12-3 or TRBV12-4 and TRBJ1-1; D gene uncertain. There are 13 residues in the CDR3. The V end lost 7 bases, the J end lost 0 bases, and 9 bases lay between the germline ends. The CDR3 DNA sequence: TGTGCCAGCACCCAGGTTTTGAACACTGAAGCTTTCTTT. This gives the protein CASTQVLNTEAFF.

The chain uses TRBV5-4 and TRBJ2-1; TRBD2 matches at 7 bases. Germline loops: CDR1 SGHNT, CDR2 YYREEE (reference sequence). V shed 4 bases and J 0 bases; nucleotides not matched to a gene: 4. This CDR3 has 15 amino acids. The CDR3 DNA reads as TGTGCCAGCAGCCGGGCGGGGGACTCCTACAATGAGCAGTTCTTC. As protein: CASSRAGDSYNEQFF.

The DNA of the CDR3 is TGTGCCAGCAGCTTGACACGGTACCAAGAGACCCAGTACTTC. This encodes CASSLTRYQETQYF. The rearrangement joins TRBV11-3 to TRBJ2-5; D gene ambiguous. V was trimmed by 3 bases and J by 0 bases, leaving 8 bases between them. This CDR3 is built from 14 residues. CDR1 and CDR2 from the germline V gene are SGHNT and YENEEA.

This chain links TRBV19 with TRBJ2-1; 8 bases fit TRBD2. Germline lookup yields CDR1 LNHDA and CDR2 SQIVND (reference sequence). The J segment lost 4 bases and the V segment lost 6 bases, leaving 5 bases of the junction unmatched. This CDR3 spans 14 amino acids. CDR3 coding DNA: TGTGCCAGTAGCTCGACTAGCGCGTACAATGAGCAGTTCTTC. It codes for CASSSTSAYNEQFF.

V gene TRBV19 combines with J gene TRBJ1-5; D is perhaps TRBD1 (5 bases). V was trimmed by 7 bases and J by 9 bases, leaving 19 bases between them. The germline V gene has CDR1 LNHDA and CDR2 SQIVND (reference sequence). CDR3 size: 14 residues. The CDR3 DNA follows: TGTGCCAGTAACGGCGGGAGGGGTGGCTGGCCCCAGCATTTT. It encodes CASNGGRGGWPQHF.

This chain links TRBV6-5 with TRBJ2-7; D is possibly TRBD1 (6 bases). Germline V CDR1 and CDR2: MNHEY, SVGAGI. The CDR3 is made up of 14 amino acids. Trimming removed 5 bases from V and 2 bases from J, with 13 bases in between. CDR3 sequence: CASSMARGTYEQYF. CDR3 coding DNA: TGTGCCAGCAGTATGGCGAGGGGGACCTACGAGCAGTACTTC.

The chain couples TRBV6-5 to TRBJ1-1; D ambiguous. This CDR3 comprises 14 residues. Between the trimmed V and J ends, which lost 0 bases and 1 base, there was a span of 6 bases. Germline V gene sequence: CDR1 MNHEY, CDR2 SVGAGI. This CDR3 reads CASSYSIRNTEAFF. CDR3 in DNA: TGTGCCAGCAGTTACTCAATTAGGAACACTGAAGCTTTCTTT.

V gene TRBV2 combines with J gene TRBJ2-1; 8 nucleotides match TRBD2. CDR3 length equals 15 residues. Germline CDR1 reads SNHLY; CDR2 reads FYNNEI. Losses at the gene ends were 5 bases for V and 8 bases for J; bases not matched to a gene: 11. For the CDR3, the DNA is TGTGCCAGCAGTCGACTAGCGACTACTCAGGATGAGCAGTTCTTC. This translates into CASSRLATTQDEQFF. Drawing the rest from reference TRBV2 and TRBJ2-1, the complete variable domain is EPEVTQTPSHQVTQMGQEVILRCVPISNHLYFYWYRQILGQKVEFLVSFYNNEISEKSEIFDDQFSVERPDGSNFTLKIRSTKLEDSAMYFCASSRLATTQDEQFFGPGTRLTVL.

This clone was counted once. The CDR3 bases are TGTGCCATCAGTGTTAATAGGGAGGGGGACGCTTTCTTT. The encoded protein is CAISVNREGDAFF. The chain couples TRBV10-3 to TRBJ1-1; D possibly corresponds to TRBD1 (6 bases). CDR3 size: 13 residues. V gave up 4 bases and J gave up 11 bases, with 17 bases separating them. Germline values: CDR1 ENHRY, CDR2 SYGVKD.

The table lists this clone with a few counts. V gene TRBV7-9 combines with J gene TRBJ1-4; D gene uncertain. Trimming stripped 5 bases from V and 10 bases from J, with 11 bases between. This CDR3 is built from 12 residues. The germline V gene encodes CDR1 SEHNR and CDR2 FQNEAQ (reference sequence). CDR3 coding DNA: TGTGCCAGCAGCGCTGGGCAGCTAAAACTGTTTTTT. Its protein is CASSAGQLKLFF. Using reference TRBV7-9 and TRBJ1-4 for the parts outside the CDR3, the full variable domain is DTGVSQNPRHKITKRGQNVTFRCDPISEHNRLYWYRQTLGQGPEFLTYFQNEAQLEKSRLLSDRFSAERPKGSFSTLEIQRTEQGDSAMYLCASSAGQLKLFFGSGTQLSVL.

This sequence joins TRBV2 and TRBJ1-1; possibly TRBD1 for D (6 bases). CDR3 length equals 12 residues. CDR1 is SNHLY, CDR2 FYNNEI, per germline. Trimming cost V 6 bases and J 4 bases, with 9 bases left between them. CDR3: CASRPGATEAFF. CDR3 coding DNA: TGTGCCAGCAGACCAGGGGCCACTGAAGCTTTCTTT.

The chain combines TRBV27 with TRBJ2-7; TRBD1 might be the D (5 bases). V lost 5 bases and J 3 bases, leaving 14 bases between the germline ends. CDR1 MNHEY and CDR2 SMNVEV come from the germline V gene (reference sequence). The CDR3 loop spans 14 amino acids. CDR3 loop: CASSMIRGFYEQYF. For the CDR3, the DNA is TGTGCCAGCAGTATGATTAGGGGATTCTACGAGCAGTACTTC.

The CDR3 DNA follows: TGTGCCAGCAGCCACGGGACAGGGCCGTTAGGCTACACCTTC. This sequence encodes CASSHGTGPLGYTF. The rearrangement links TRBV5-6 to TRBJ1-2; 9 nucleotides line up with TRBD1. Per germline, CDR1 SGHDT and CDR2 YYEEEE. V lost 4 bases, J lost 8 bases, and 9 bases stayed unmatched. The CDR3 totals 14 residues.

The rearrangement links TRBV28 to TRBJ1-2; D call uncertain. The length of the CDR3 is 16 residues. CDR1 and CDR2 (germline): MDHEN, SYDVKM. With 5 bases removed from V and 3 bases from J, the gap between germline ends came to 19 bases. The CDR3 loop reads CASSVTATEGDYGYTF. The CDR3 nucleotides are TGTGCCAGCAGTGTCACCGCGACGGAAGGAGACTATGGCTACACCTTC.

This chain connects TRBV4-2 to TRBJ2-7; tentatively, D is TRBD2 (6 bases). V gave up 1 base and J gave up 2 bases, with 12 bases separating them. The CDR3 has 15 amino acids. Looked up from germline, CDR1 is LGHNA and CDR2 is YNFKEQ. CDR3 in DNA: TGTGCCAGCAGCCAAGCAATGGGCGGGACCTACGAGCAGTACTTC. Translation: CASSQAMGGTYEQYF.

Here the CDR3 DNA reads TGTGCCAGCAGCTTAGCTGGGGGAGGGCCGGTCTACGAGCAGTACTTC. Residues: CASSLAGGGPVYEQYF. This rearrangement joins TRBV7-2 to TRBJ2-7; 7 bases match TRBD2. The V and J ends lost 0 bases and 3 bases, in that order; junction bases with no gene match: 8. In germline, CDR1 is SGHTA, CDR2 FQGNSA. The CDR3 is 16 amino acids. The whole variable domain, filled in from reference TRBV7-2 and TRBJ2-7, reads GAGVSQSPSNKVTEKGKDVELRCDPISGHTALYWYRQSLGQGLEFLIYFQGNSAPDKSGLPSDRFSAERTGGSVSTLTIQRTQQEDSAVYLCASSLAGGGPVYEQYFGPGTRLTVT.

This chain connects TRBV5-1 to TRBJ1-1; 12 nucleotides match TRBD1. The CDR3 runs 16 residues. The trim removed 0 bases at V and 9 bases at J, leaving 9 bases unmatched. From germline, CDR1 is SGHRS and CDR2 YFSETQ. CDR3 amino acids: CASSLVTGTGGGKAFF. CDR3 coding DNA: TGCGCCAGCAGCTTGGTAACCGGGACAGGGGGCGGAAAAGCTTTCTTT.

This clone was seen once. The chain uses TRBV7-6 and TRBJ2-2; maybe TRBD2 (6 bases). CDR1 and CDR2 from the germline V gene are SGHVS and FNYEAQ. The V gene lost 8 bases and the J gene lost 0 bases, with 19 bases spanning the gap. The CDR3 extends over 17 amino acids. The CDR3 nucleotides are TGTGCCAGCGCAAAAGAGGCGGGGATCGCGAACACCGGGGAGCTGTTTTTT. This codes for CASAKEAGIANTGELFF.

This chain uses TRBV4-2 with TRBJ1-1, with 10 bases fitting TRBD1. J was trimmed by 3 bases and V by 0 bases; bases with no gene match: 4. This CDR3 comprises 16 residues. Germline V gene sequence: CDR1 LGHNA, CDR2 YNFKEQ. CDR3 sequence reads: CASSQDLGTGDTEAFF. CDR3 sequence (DNA): TGTGCCAGCAGCCAAGATCTTGGGACAGGGGACACTGAAGCTTTCTTT.

CDR3 amino acids: CATSRGTGGREKLFF. CDR3 nucleotide sequence: TGTGCCACCAGCAGAGGGACAGGGGGCCGTGAAAAACTGTTTTTT. V is TRBV15 and J is TRBJ1-4; 11 bases are shared with TRBD1. From germline, CDR1 is LNHNV and CDR2 YYDKDF (reference sequence). The junction had 2 bases not matched to a gene; V was cut back by 1 base and J by 7 bases. This CDR3 is built from 15 residues.

The CDR3 nucleotides are TGTGCCAGCAGCCAACCACATGTGGGCACAACTGAAGCTTTCTTT. Its protein product is CASSQPHVGTTEAFF. The chain recombines TRBV11-2 with TRBJ1-1; D is unresolved. The CDR3 loop spans 15 amino acids. Trimming shortened V by 5 bases and J by 5 bases, and 18 bases separated the two germline ends. Germline CDR1 reads SGHAT; CDR2 reads FQNNGV.

The rearrangement uses TRBV28 and TRBJ1-1; 10 nucleotides line up with TRBD1. This CDR3 spans 14 amino acids. Germline CDR1 reads MDHEN; CDR2 reads SYDVKM. V was pared by 5 bases and J by 7 bases, with 7 bases of the junction left unmatched. The CDR3 loop is CASSADRGHNEAFF. In nucleotides, the CDR3 is TGTGCCAGCAGTGCCGACAGGGGGCATAATGAAGCTTTCTTT.

CDR3 amino acids: CASSLTGGVYNYGYTF. CDR3 bases: TGTGCCAGCAGCTTAACAGGGGGCGTCTATAACTATGGCTACACCTTC. The chain has TRBV11-2 and TRBJ1-2; 9 nucleotides line up with TRBD1. The CDR3 runs to 16 residues. Per the germline V gene, CDR1 is SGHAT and CDR2 is FQNNGV. Germline trimming cut 2 bases from V and 1 base from J; bases unmatched to any gene: 5.